In its sample, the clone carrying this TCR beta chain was seen once. This entry is derived from a study of blood T cell repertoires in COVID-19. Generated by immunoSEQ multiplex PCR, the TCRdb table keeps only in-frame clones and is missing some. The sample lists about 210,000 clones; around four fifths were seen once. The CDR3 loop spans 16 amino acids. Trimming removed 4 bases at V and 4 bases at J, with 17 bases between. Germline V CDR1 and CDR2: ENHRY, SYGVKD. Sequencing input: peripheral blood. The clonotype comes from a woman between 40 and 55 years old with active or convalescent COVID-19. This chain links TRBV10-3 with TRBJ2-1; possibly TRBD2 for D (6 bases). CDR3 sequence: CAISVSTSFLYNEQFF. In DNA form, the CDR3 reads TGTGCCATCAGTGTTAGTACTAGCTTCCTTTACAATGAGCAGTTCTTC.